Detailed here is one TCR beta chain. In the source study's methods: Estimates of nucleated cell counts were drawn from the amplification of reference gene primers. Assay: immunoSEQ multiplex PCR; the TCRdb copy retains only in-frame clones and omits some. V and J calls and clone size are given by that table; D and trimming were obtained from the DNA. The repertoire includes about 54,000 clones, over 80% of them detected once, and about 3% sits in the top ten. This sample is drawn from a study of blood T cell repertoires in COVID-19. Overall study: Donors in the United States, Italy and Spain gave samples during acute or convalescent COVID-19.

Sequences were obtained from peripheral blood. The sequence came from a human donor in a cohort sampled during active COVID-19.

CDR3 nucleotide sequence: TGTGCCAGCAGCTGGCGGGGTCCCTCCTACAATGAGCAGTTCTTC. Residues: CASSWRGPSYNEQFF. V usage is TRBV7-3 and J usage is TRBJ2-1, with D maybe TRBD2 (6 bases). The germline V gene has CDR1 SGHTA and CDR2 FQGTGA. This CDR3 has 15 amino acids. V dropped 4 bases and J dropped 0 bases, with 10 bases sitting between them.